The 9 T cell receptor beta chains presented below share a single source sample, sequenced in a study of identical twins' blood T cells. TCRdb re-called the 5' RACE reads with MiXCR, one entry per CDR3 protein. The repertoire holds 300,000 to 450,000 distinct CDR3 sequences, 25% to 35% seen once, with about 6% in the top ten. Sequencing used PBMCs. These receptors originate from a woman aged 18 to 49 in good health.

This chain connects TRBV20-1 to TRBJ2-1, with TRBD2 matching 9 bases. With V trimmed by 2 bases and J by 0 bases, 2 bases remained unmatched. This CDR3 region has 15 residues. CDR1 is DFQATT and CDR2 is SNEGSKA in the germline V gene (reference sequence). CDR3 sequence: CSARSSGDSYNEQFF. The CDR3 DNA sequence: TGCAGTGCTAGATCTAGCGGGGACTCCTACAATGAGCAGTTCTTC.

The chain couples TRBV12-3 or TRBV12-4 to TRBJ1-1, with no clear D. The CDR3 is 13 residues long. Trimming left V 6 bases short and J 3 bases short, with 11 bases between. CDR3 DNA sequence: TGTGCCAGCAGAAAGGACTGGTACACTGAAGCTTTCTTT. Translating it yields CASRKDWYTEAFF.

This clonotype was counted at least ten times. The V and J genes are TRBV28 and TRBJ1-5; unclear D gene. Germline V CDR1 and CDR2: MDHEN, SYDVKM. V was clipped by 5 bases and J by 7 bases, with 21 bases between them. The CDR3 has 16 amino acids. For the CDR3, the DNA is TGTGCCAGCAGTCCCCCGGCTGGGTCTGAGGGACAGCCCCAGCATTTT. Its translation is CASSPPAGSEGQPQHF.

The chain employs TRBV13 and TRBJ1-2; 10 positions agree with TRBD1. Germline V CDR1 and CDR2: PRHDT, FYEKMQ (reference sequence). The trim removed 6 bases at V and 6 bases at J, leaving 4 bases unmatched. The CDR3 sequence is 13 residues long. In DNA form, the CDR3 reads TGTGCCAGCAGTACCGGGACAGGGGATGGCTACACCTTC. Its protein is CASSTGTGDGYTF.

This clonotype came up a few times. The V call is TRBV18, the J call TRBJ2-2; D not resolved. From germline, CDR1 is KGHSH and CDR2 LQKENI. Trimming stripped 0 bases from V and 0 bases from J, with 2 bases between. The CDR3 runs 14 residues. The CDR3 is CASSPPSNTGELFF. The CDR3 DNA reads as TGTGCCAGCTCACCACCGTCGAACACCGGGGAGCTGTTTTTT. Using reference TRBV18 and TRBJ2-2 for the parts outside the CDR3, the full variable domain is NAGVMQNPRHLVRRRGQEARLRCSPMKGHSHVYWYRQLPEEGLKFMVYLQKENIIDESGMPKERFSAEFPKEGPSILRIQQVVRGDSAAYFCASSPPSNTGELFFGEGSRLTVL.

This clonotype was counted many times. The rearrangement uses TRBV12-3 or TRBV12-4 and TRBJ1-3; D may be TRBD1 (5 bases). Trimming removed 3 bases at V and 2 bases at J, with 8 bases between. This CDR3 comprises 14 residues. CDR3 in amino acids: CASSFGGTGNTIYF. The CDR3, as DNA: TGTGCCAGCAGTTTCGGGGGAACTGGAAACACCATATATTTT.

V gene TRBV6-2 or TRBV6-3 combines with J gene TRBJ2-3, with D perhaps matching TRBD1 (6 bases). CDR3 length: 12 residues. Trimming pared 6 bases from V and 4 bases from J, leaving 8 bases between. Germline CDR1 and CDR2: MNHEY and SVGEGT. The DNA of the CDR3 is TGTGCCAGCAGGAAGGGGGCAGATACGCAGTATTTT. Translated, it gives CASRKGADTQYF.

The DNA for the CDR3 is TGCGCCAGCAGCAAGCCGGACAGGCGTGACGGCTACACCTTC. Encoded protein: CASSKPDRRDGYTF. The chain is built from TRBV5-1 and TRBJ1-2, with 7 bases that match TRBD1. The CDR3 sequence is 14 residues long. Unmatched junction bases numbered 11, after V lost 4 bases and J lost 8 bases. CDR1 is SGHRS, CDR2 YFSETQ, per germline.

This clonotype was counted at least ten times. The V call is TRBV20-1, the J call TRBJ1-1; D gene unclear. Germline CDR1 is DFQATT and CDR2 is SNEGSKA (reference sequence). V was shortened by 5 bases and J by 0 bases, with 13 bases between the two germline ends. This CDR3 has 14 amino acids. The CDR3 reads CSARVPSVNTEAFF. The CDR3 bases are TGCAGTGCTCGCGTCCCCAGTGTGAACACTGAAGCTTTCTTT.